The entry below gives a single T cell receptor beta chain sequence along with its context. No antigen is known for it. This entry comes from a study of spatial heterogeneity in lung cancer. Study at large: Detected beta-chain sequences consistently exceeded alpha-chain sequences. Study conclusions and caveats: Ubiquitous expanded tumor TCRs were seen in blood more at resection than at follow-up.

Time point described: sample taken at primary tumor resection. Whole RNA came from tumor, nontumor lung or frozen PBMC and was sequenced without being sorted. TCR cDNA molecules each carried a unique molecular identifier. Each CDR3 protein gets one entry after TCRdb re-called the 5' RACE reads with MiXCR. Of tens of thousands of distinct CDR3 sequences listed, roughly 12% were seen once; the top ten hold roughly 41%. This CDR3 has 17 residues. V lost 3 bases and J 0 bases, leaving 17 bases between the germline ends. The TCR originated in a male donor with early-stage non-small cell lung cancer. The chain joins TRBV12-3 or TRBV12-4 to TRBJ2-5, with D maybe TRBD1 (5 bases). The source material was PBMCs, sampled at surgery. CDR3 in DNA: TGTGCCAGCAGTTTGGCAGGGAACACCCCGTACCAAGAGACCCAGTACTTC. Amino acids: CASSLAGNTPYQETQYF.